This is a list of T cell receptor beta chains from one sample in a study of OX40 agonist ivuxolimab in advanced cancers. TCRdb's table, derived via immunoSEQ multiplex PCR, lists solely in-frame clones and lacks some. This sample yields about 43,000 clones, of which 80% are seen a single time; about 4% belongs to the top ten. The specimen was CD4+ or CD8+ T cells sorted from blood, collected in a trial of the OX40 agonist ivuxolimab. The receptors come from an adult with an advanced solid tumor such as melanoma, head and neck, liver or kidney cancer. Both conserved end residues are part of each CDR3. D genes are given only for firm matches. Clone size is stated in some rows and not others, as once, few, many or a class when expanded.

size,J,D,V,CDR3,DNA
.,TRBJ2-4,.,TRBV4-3,CASSQDLIGQGLTRAKNIQYF,TGCGCCAGCAGCCAAGATCTCATAGGACAGGGACTAACCCGAGCCAAAAACATTCAGTACTTC
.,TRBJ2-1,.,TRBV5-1,CASSRQYSRTNEQFF,TGCGCCAGCAGCCGTCAATACTCACGGACGAATGAGCAGTTCTTC
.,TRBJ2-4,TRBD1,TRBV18,CASSLDRGGQNIQYF,TGTGCCAGCTCCCTCGACAGGGGCGGTCAAAACATTCAGTACTTC
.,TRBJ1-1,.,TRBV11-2,CASSPPLGLLDTEAFF,TGTGCCAGCAGCCCACCTTTAGGCCTCCTGGACACTGAAGCTTTCTTT
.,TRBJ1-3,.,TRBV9,CASSAAEGNTIYF,TGTGCCAGCAGCGCGGCCGAGGGAAACACCATATATTTT
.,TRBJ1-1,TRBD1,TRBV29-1,CSVSGQGYTEAFF,TGCAGCGTTTCAGGACAGGGGTACACTGAAGCTTTCTTT
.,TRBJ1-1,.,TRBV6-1,CASRETISTQEAFF,TGTGCCAGCAGAGAGACTATATCAACCCAAGAAGCTTTCTTT
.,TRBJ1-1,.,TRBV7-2,CASSLGTGTEAFF,TGTGCCAGCAGCTTAGGAACGGGCACTGAAGCTTTCTTT
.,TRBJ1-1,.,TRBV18,CASSTDGTTSPAFF,TGTGCCAGCTCAACCGACGGGACAACCAGCCCAGCTTTCTTT
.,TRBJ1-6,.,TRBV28,CASSPHREGYGSLYNSPLHF,TGTGCCAGCAGTCCCCACAGGGAGGGCTATGGATCCCTCTATAATTCACCCCTCCACTTT
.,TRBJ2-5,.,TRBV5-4,CASSLVQEETQYF,TGTGCCAGCAGCTTGGTGCAGGAAGAGACCCAGTACTTC
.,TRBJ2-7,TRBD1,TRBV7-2,CASSLPQGANEQYF,TGTGCCAGCAGCTTACCGCAGGGGGCAAACGAGCAGTACTTC
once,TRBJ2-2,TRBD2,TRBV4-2,CASSPLLAAKTNTGELFF,TGTGCCAGCAGCCCGTTACTAGCGGCCAAGACCAACACCGGGGAGCTGTTTTTT
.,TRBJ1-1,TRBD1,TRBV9,CASSGRGGMDTEAFF,TGTGCCAGCAGCGGCAGGGGGGGAATGGACACTGAAGCTTTCTTT
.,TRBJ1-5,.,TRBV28,CAGGGRNNQPQHF,TGTGCAGGGGGAGGGCGGAACAATCAGCCCCAGCATTTT
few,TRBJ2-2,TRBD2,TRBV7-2,CASSFLAGGPRGTGELFF,TGTGCCAGCAGCTTCCTAGCGGGAGGGCCCCGCGGCACCGGGGAGCTGTTTTTT
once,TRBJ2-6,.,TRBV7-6,CASSLGGTVSGANVLTF,TGTGCCAGCAGCTTAGGAGGTACAGTCTCTGGGGCCAACGTCCTGACTTTC
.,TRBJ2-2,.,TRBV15,CATSKGDTGELFF,TGTGCCACCAGCAAAGGGGACACCGGGGAGCTGTTTTTT
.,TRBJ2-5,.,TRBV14,CASSQVTGLGNLQYF,TGTGCCAGCAGCCAAGTTACAGGACTCGGAAATCTGCAGTACTTC
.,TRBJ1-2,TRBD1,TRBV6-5,CASRGPGQENYGYTF,TGTGCCAGCAGGGGACCGGGACAGGAGAACTATGGCTACACCTTC
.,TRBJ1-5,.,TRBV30,CAWSQGEGGLGQPQHF,TGTGCCTGGAGTCAAGGGGAGGGGGGATTAGGGCAGCCCCAGCATTTT
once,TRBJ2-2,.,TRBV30,CAWSALGANTGELFF,TGTGCCTGGAGTGCCCTGGGAGCGAACACCGGGGAGCTGTTTTTT